The 23 T cell receptor beta chains reported below all come from one sample, sequenced in a study of graft-versus-host responses after intestinal transplantation. The protocol was immunoSEQ multiplex PCR, while the TCRdb copy is restricted to in-frame clones and leaves out a portion. The sample has 96,000 or so clones; about 93% are singletons. Antigens of these TCRs are unknown. The material was unstimulated CD4+ T cells sorted from spleen or lymph node cells, obtained before intestinal transplant. The source of these receptors is a human donor who received an intestinal transplant.

The chain couples TRBV30 to TRBJ2-1; TRBD2 is a possible D gene (5 bases). Trimming took off 5 bases at V and 4 bases at J, with 18 bases between the two ends. The length of the CDR3 is 15 residues. Germline CDR1 and CDR2: GTSNPN and SVGIG (reference sequence). This CDR3 is CAWHQRARVYNEQFF. The CDR3 bases are TGTGCCTGGCACCAGAGGGCTAGGGTATACAATGAGCAGTTCTTC.

This rearrangement joins TRBV4-1 to TRBJ1-4; no firm D call. V lost 1 base to trimming and J lost 6 bases, with 12 bases between them. This CDR3 spans 15 amino acids. Germline V gene lookup returns CDR1 MGHRA and CDR2 YSYEKL. CDR3 sequence: CASSQVGPSYEKLFF. CDR3 bases: TGCGCCAGCAGCCAAGTGGGCCCCTCTTATGAAAAACTGTTTTTT.

The chain combines TRBV18 with TRBJ2-2; 8 bases map to TRBD1. The CDR3 loop spans 17 amino acids. The V segment lost 2 bases and the J segment 1 base; nucleotides outside the gene matches: 6. Per germline, CDR1 KGHSH and CDR2 LQKENI. This CDR3 reads CASSPVTGTGNTGELFF. The DNA for the CDR3 is TGTGCCAGCTCACCAGTTACCGGGACAGGGAACACCGGGGAGCTGTTTTTT.

DNA of the CDR3: TGTGCCAGCAGCTTAGGAGACCGTCTCGGGGTGGGCGAGCAGTACTTC. Translation gives CASSLGDRLGVGEQYF. The rearrangement uses TRBV7-9 and TRBJ2-7; possible D gene TRBD2, 5 bases. This CDR3 comprises 16 residues. V was pared by 1 base and J by 6 bases, with 19 bases between. Per the germline V gene, CDR1 is SEHNR and CDR2 is FQNEAQ (reference sequence). The full variable domain, in which reference TRBV7-9 and TRBJ2-7 provide the parts outside the CDR3, is DTGVSQNPRHKITKRGQNVTFRCDPISEHNRLYWYRQTLGQGPEFLTYFQNEAQLEKSRLLSDRFSAERPKGSFSTLEIQRTEQGDSAMYLCASSLGDRLGVGEQYFGPGTRLTVT.

The gene calls are TRBV6-1 and TRBJ2-7; D is possibly TRBD1 (6 bases). Deletions cut 0 bases from V and 5 bases from J, with 14 bases between. The germline CDR1 and CDR2 sequences are MNHNS and SASEGT. The CDR3 covers 15 residues. The DNA of the CDR3 is TGTGCCAGCAGTGAAGCGCCCGGGACAAGGCACGAGCAGTACTTC. Translation gives CASSEAPGTRHEQYF.

This clone showed up just once. The CDR3 region has the DNA TGTGCCAGCAGCTTGACAGGACAGGGGGCTTGGACCGGGGAGCTGTTTTTT. This encodes CASSLTGQGAWTGELFF. The V and J genes are TRBV5-4 and TRBJ2-2, with 11 bases identical to TRBD1. The ends lost 1 base at V and 5 bases at J; junction bases unmatched: 7. The V gene's germline CDR1 is SGHNT and CDR2 YYREEE (reference sequence). The CDR3 has 17 residues.

The genes are TRBV9 and TRBJ2-3; TRBD1 matches 7 bases. CDR1 is SGDLS and CDR2 is YYNGEE in the germline V gene. This CDR3 has 16 residues. J gave up 2 bases and V 4 bases, and 10 bases lay outside the gene matches. CDR3 coding DNA: TGTGCCAGCAGCTATGCCGGACAGGATTTCACAGATACGCAGTATTTT. It codes for CASSYAGQDFTDTQYF.

This clone was counted a few times. V and J are TRBV6-6 and TRBJ1-1; D gene uncertain. Looked up from germline, CDR1 is MNHNY and CDR2 is SVGAGI (reference sequence). Trimming cost V 2 bases and J 6 bases, with 10 bases left between them. The CDR3 contains 13 residues. The CDR3 DNA is TGTGCCAGCAGTTACCGGACTGAGGCTGAAGCTTTCTTT. Translating gives CASSYRTEAEAFF.

J is TRBJ2-5 and V is TRBV6-5; 7 bases are shared with TRBD1. There are 15 residues in the CDR3. Trimming at V came to 0 bases and at J to 4 bases, leaving 5 bases not matched to a gene. Germline V gene data show CDR1 as MNHEY and CDR2 as SVGAGI. For the CDR3, the DNA is TGTGCCAGCAGTTACTCGACAGGGAACGGAGAGACCCAGTACTTC. It translates to CASSYSTGNGETQYF.

This clone was seen a few times. The J gene is TRBJ1-6, the V gene TRBV2; D remains ambiguous. The ends were cut back, 1 base at V and 7 bases at J, with 8 bases in the middle. Germline CDR1 is SNHLY and CDR2 is FYNNEI. The CDR3 extends over 14 amino acids. The CDR3 DNA follows: TGTGCCAGCAGTGAAGGGCACATCAATTCACCCCTCCACTTT. Protein: CASSEGHINSPLHF.

J is TRBJ1-5 and V is TRBV7-9, with no clear D. The CDR3 is made up of 14 amino acids. In germline, CDR1 is SEHNR, CDR2 FQNEAQ (reference sequence). Trimming pared 1 base from V and 4 bases from J, leaving 8 bases between. CDR3 sequence (DNA): TGTGCCAGCAGCTTAGATCGGGGAAATCAGCCCCAGCATTTT. Translated, it gives CASSLDRGNQPQHF.

The rearrangement joins TRBV6-4 to TRBJ2-1; 11 positions agree with TRBD2. V trimming: 5 bases; J trimming: 7 bases; junction bases outside the gene matches: 10. CDR1 MRHNA and CDR2 SNTAGT come from the germline V gene. The length of the CDR3 is 16 residues. CDR3 nucleotide sequence: TGTGCCAGCAGTCATCACCGGACTAGCGGGCGGAATGAGCAGTTCTTC. Translation: CASSHHRTSGRNEQFF.

The J gene is TRBJ2-2, the V gene TRBV29-1, with D uncertain. Germline CDR1 and CDR2: SQVTM and ANQGSEA. V dropped 4 bases and J dropped 1 base, with 7 bases sitting between them. This CDR3 is 13 amino acids long. As DNA, the CDR3 is TGCAGCGTTGGCCTAGGGAACACCGGGGAGCTGTTTTTT. It specifies CSVGLGNTGELFF.

The CDR3 DNA reads as TGTGCCAGCAGTTACTCCGTAGCGGGGGGGCGGAATGAGCAGTTCTTC. It specifies CASSYSVAGGRNEQFF. The V gene is TRBV6-5, the J gene TRBJ2-1, with TRBD2 matching 11 bases. Germline V CDR1 and CDR2: MNHEY, SVGAGI. This CDR3 region has 16 residues. The junction had 5 bases not matched to a gene; V was cut back by 0 bases and J by 7 bases.

J is TRBJ2-5 and V is TRBV6-1; 7 bases match TRBD1. Trimming removed 4 bases from V and 5 bases from J; junction bases left unmatched: 7. CDR1 MNHNS and CDR2 SASEGT come from the germline V gene. The CDR3 is 14 amino acids. CDR3 sequence reads: CASSGQGRRETQYF. The CDR3 DNA reads TGTGCCAGCAGTGGACAGGGCAGACGGGAGACCCAGTACTTC.

The chain combines TRBV7-9 with TRBJ1-6; weak D call: TRBD1 (5 bases). The V end lost 8 bases, the J end lost 6 bases, and 8 bases lay between the germline ends. This CDR3 has 12 amino acids. CDR1 SEHNR and CDR2 FQNEAQ come from the germline V gene (reference sequence). The CDR3 reads CASGAGNSPLHF. CDR3 nucleotides: TGTGCCAGCGGGGCAGGTAATTCACCCCTCCACTTT.

This sequence joins TRBV5-1 and TRBJ2-3; 9 bases fit TRBD1. The CDR3 runs 14 residues. CDR1 is SGHRS and CDR2 is YFSETQ in the germline V gene. V gave up 2 bases and J gave up 6 bases; unmatched junction bases: 4. The CDR3 spells CASSLAQGADTQYF. The CDR3, as DNA: TGCGCCAGCAGCTTAGCACAGGGGGCCGATACGCAGTATTTT.

The chain is built from TRBV5-1 and TRBJ2-3, with D perhaps TRBD2 (6 bases). This CDR3 is 14 amino acids long. Germline CDR1 reads SGHRS; CDR2 reads YFSETQ. Trimming shortened V by 1 base and J by 4 bases, and 10 bases separated the two germline ends. CDR3 sequence: CASSLSSESDTQYF. The CDR3 DNA sequence: TGCGCCAGCAGCTTGTCTAGCGAATCAGATACGCAGTATTTT.

This rearrangement joins TRBV6-5 to TRBJ2-3, with D possibly TRBD2 on 6 matching bases. The V gene's germline CDR1 is MNHEY and CDR2 SVGAGI. The ends were cut back, 6 bases at V and 0 bases at J, with 10 bases in the middle. There are 14 residues in the CDR3. The CDR3 sequence is CASRRGTSTDTQYF. The CDR3 DNA reads TGTGCCAGCAGACGGGGGACTAGCACAGATACGCAGTATTTT.

The genes are TRBV7-6 and TRBJ2-7; possible D gene TRBD1, 5 bases. Germline assignment: CDR1 SGHVS and CDR2 FNYEAQ. The V end lost 4 bases, the J end lost 1 base, and 14 bases lay between the germline ends. The CDR3 length is 15 residues. CDR3 region: CASSSQPGPSYEQYF. As DNA, the CDR3 is TGTGCCAGCAGCTCCCAGCCAGGGCCGTCCTACGAGCAGTACTTC.

The CDR3 coding sequence is TGTGCCTGGGGGAACAGGGGGACAGATACGCAGTATTTT. Protein product: CAWGNRGTDTQYF. The rearrangement joins TRBV30 to TRBJ2-3, with 8 bases identical to TRBD1. Germline CDR1 reads GTSNPN; CDR2 reads SVGIG (reference sequence). With 5 bases clipped from V and 3 bases from J, the junction kept 4 bases outside the gene matches. The CDR3 runs to 13 residues.

This chain links TRBV19 with TRBJ1-1; possibly TRBD1 for D (6 bases). The CDR3 is made up of 13 amino acids. Per germline, CDR1 LNHDA and CDR2 SQIVND (reference sequence). Trimming pared 3 bases from V and 6 bases from J, leaving 11 bases between. Here the CDR3 reads CASSIRQDPEAFF. CDR3 nucleotide sequence: TGTGCCAGTAGTATCCGACAGGACCCTGAAGCTTTCTTT.

The V gene is TRBV10-3, the J gene TRBJ1-5; TRBD1 agrees at 7 bases. This CDR3 has 16 residues. CDR1 is ENHRY, CDR2 SYGVKD, per germline. The V gene end was trimmed by 6 bases and the J gene end by 3 bases; junction bases not matched to a gene: 11. The CDR3 DNA is TGTGCCATCAGCCAGGGGGGCGTAATAAACAATCAGCCCCAGCATTTT. As protein: CAISQGGVINNQPQHF.